The TCR beta chain under discussion was sequenced for a study of shared clonotypes between healthy human individuals. Study as a whole: Donors were a couple of women and three men aged 18 to 49. CD4 naive and memory got three plates each, CD8 naive two, CD8 memory one.

Findings and caveats of the study: Naive subsets tended to show greater estimated richness than memory subsets.

Every contributor of samples was a Caucasian grown-up residing in Nashville, Tennessee. The length of the CDR3 is 13 residues. The germline CDR1 and CDR2 sequences are MNHEY and SMNVEV (reference sequence). V lost 2 bases and J 4 bases, leaving 8 bases between the germline ends. Data came from immunoSEQ multiplex PCR; TCRdb stores just in-frame clones and leaves some out. Of 95,000 to 120,000 clones listed, under 70% were seen once; the top ten hold under 30%. Comments on this clone: What it binds is not known. The sample has other DNA sequences that encode this CDR3 too.

Sequencing was carried out using memory CD8+ T cells sorted from blood. Subset specified: CD45RO+ cells pooled with CCR7-negative TemRA cells. The sequence came from a woman aged 25-40 years in good health. The chain is built from TRBV27 and TRBJ1-1; D gene uncertain. The CDR3 nucleotides are TGTGCCAGCAGTTTACGCCCCGGCACTGAAGCTTTCTTT. Protein: CASSLRPGTEAFF.